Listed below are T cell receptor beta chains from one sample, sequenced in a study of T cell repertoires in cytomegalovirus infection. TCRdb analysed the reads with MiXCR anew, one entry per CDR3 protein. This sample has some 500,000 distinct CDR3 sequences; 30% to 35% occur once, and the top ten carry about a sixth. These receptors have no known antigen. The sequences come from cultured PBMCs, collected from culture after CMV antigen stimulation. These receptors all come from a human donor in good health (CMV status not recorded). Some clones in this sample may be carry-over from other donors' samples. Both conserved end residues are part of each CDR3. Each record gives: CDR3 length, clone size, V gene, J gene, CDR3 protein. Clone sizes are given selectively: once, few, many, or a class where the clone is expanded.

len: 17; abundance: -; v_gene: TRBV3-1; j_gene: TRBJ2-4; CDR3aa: CASSQDVMQGAKNIQYF
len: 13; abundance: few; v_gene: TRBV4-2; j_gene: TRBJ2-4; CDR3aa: CASSPGQPNIQYF
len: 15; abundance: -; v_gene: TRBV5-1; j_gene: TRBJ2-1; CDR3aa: CASSSPGTGGNEQFF
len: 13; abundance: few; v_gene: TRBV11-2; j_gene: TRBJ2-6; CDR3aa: CASSPGPANVLTF
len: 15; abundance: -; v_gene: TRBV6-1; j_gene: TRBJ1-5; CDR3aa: CASLGRRNSNQPQHF
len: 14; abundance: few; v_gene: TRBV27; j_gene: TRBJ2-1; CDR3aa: CASNEAGVVGEQFF
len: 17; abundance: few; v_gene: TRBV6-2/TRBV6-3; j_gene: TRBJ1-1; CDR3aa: CASSYRQGAKANTEAFF
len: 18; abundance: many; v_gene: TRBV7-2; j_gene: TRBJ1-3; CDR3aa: CASSPPNGGGNSGNTIYF
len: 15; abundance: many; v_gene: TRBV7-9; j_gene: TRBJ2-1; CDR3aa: CASSLEGLAANEQFF
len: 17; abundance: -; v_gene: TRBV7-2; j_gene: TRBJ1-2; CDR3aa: CASSLVRRVSTNYGYTF
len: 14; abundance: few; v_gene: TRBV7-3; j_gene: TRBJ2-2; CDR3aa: CASSLTPSTGELFF
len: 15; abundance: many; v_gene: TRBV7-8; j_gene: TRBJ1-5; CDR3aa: CASSRDGNSNQPQHF
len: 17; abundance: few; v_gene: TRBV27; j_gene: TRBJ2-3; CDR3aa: CASSLSGGPYPTDTQYF
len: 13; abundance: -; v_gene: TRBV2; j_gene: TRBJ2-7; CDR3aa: CASVRDRGYEQYF
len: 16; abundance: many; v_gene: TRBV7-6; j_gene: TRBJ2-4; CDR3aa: CASSLGLAGAKNIQYF
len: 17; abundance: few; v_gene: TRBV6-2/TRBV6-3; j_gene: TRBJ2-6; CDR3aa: CASRRQGVPSGANVLTF
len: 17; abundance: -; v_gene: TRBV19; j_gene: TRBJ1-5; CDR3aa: CASSIGAPGDGNQPQHF
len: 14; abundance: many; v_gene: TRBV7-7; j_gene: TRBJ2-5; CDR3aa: CASSLGGRQETQYF
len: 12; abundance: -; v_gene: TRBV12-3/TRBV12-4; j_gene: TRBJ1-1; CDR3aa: CASSFDNTEAFF
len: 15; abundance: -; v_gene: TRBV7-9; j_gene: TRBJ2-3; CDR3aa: CASSLRDFGTDTQYF
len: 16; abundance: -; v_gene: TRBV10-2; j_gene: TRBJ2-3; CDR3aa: CASSDLSGRSTDTQYF
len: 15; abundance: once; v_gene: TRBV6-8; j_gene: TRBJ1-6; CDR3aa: CASKPPGPTRSPLHF
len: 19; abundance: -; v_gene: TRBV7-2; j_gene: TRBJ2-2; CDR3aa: CASSKKPRRTSGNTGELFF
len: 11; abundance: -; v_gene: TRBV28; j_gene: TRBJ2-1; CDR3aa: CASIGYNEQFF
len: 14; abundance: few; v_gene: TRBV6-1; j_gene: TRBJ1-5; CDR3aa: CASSPTGAGQPQHF
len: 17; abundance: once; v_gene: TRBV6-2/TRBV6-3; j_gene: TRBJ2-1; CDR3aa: CASSSPTSGRPYNEQFF
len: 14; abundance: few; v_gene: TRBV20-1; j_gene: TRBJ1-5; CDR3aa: CSARGPERNQPQHF
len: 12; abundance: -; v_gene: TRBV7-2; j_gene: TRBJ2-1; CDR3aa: CASSWTSRAQFF
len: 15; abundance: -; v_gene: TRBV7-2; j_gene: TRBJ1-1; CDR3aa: CASSFDRAGVTEAFF
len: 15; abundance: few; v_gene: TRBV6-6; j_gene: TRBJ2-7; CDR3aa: CASSPIFSAVNEQYF
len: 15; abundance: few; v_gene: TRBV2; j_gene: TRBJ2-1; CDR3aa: CASRKDYSTYNEQFF
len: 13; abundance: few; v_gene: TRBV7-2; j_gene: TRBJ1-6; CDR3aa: CASSLSRGASLHF
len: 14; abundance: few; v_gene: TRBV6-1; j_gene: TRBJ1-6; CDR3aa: CASSSRGRGSPLHF
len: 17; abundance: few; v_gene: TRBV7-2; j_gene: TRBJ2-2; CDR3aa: CASSSHPPGSLTGELFF
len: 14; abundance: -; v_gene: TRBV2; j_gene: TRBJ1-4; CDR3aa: CASSLQGANEKLFF
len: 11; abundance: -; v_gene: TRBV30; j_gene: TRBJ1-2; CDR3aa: CAWSESYGYTF
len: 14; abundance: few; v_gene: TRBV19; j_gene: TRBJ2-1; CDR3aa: CASSIVTNYNEQFF
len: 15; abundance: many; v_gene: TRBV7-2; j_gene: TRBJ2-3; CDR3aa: CASSRDRALMDTQYF
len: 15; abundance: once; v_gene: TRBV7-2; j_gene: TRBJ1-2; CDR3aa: CASSFQQGDWDGYTF
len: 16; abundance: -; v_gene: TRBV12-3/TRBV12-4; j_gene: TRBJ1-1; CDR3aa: CASSLDQGARNTEAFF
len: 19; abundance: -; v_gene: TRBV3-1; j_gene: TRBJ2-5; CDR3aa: CASKMVTLRLAGARETQYF
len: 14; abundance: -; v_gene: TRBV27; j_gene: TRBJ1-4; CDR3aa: CASSLARSGEKLFF
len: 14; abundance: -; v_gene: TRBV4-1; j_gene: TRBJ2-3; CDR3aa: CASSPERGTDTQYF
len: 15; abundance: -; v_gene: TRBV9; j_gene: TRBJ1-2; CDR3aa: CASSGTSGSSYGYTF
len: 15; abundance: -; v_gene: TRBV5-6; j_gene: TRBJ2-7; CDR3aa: CASTPRDRSTTEQYF
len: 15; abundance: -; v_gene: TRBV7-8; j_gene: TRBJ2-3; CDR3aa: CASSLRRDPKDTQYF
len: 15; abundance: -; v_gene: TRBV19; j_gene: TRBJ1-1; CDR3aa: CASKTMDSPNTEAFF
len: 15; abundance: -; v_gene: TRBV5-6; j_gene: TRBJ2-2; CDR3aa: CASSSGTGFPGELFF
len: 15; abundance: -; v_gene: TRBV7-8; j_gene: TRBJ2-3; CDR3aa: CASSLPGTGLDTQYF
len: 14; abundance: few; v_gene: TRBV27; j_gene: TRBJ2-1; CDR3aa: CASSSRGEKNEQFF
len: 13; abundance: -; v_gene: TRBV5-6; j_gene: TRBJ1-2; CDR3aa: CASSSWDYEGYTF
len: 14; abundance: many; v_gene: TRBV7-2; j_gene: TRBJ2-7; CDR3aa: CASSARFRGDEQYF
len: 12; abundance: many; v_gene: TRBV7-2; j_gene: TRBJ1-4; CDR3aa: CASSLTFEKLFF
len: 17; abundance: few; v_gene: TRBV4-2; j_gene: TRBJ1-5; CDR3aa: CASSQSDRDVSNQPQHF
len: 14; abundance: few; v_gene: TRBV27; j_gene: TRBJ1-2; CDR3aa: CATRTSSILSGYTF
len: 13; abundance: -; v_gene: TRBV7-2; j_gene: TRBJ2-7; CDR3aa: CASSMQPSYEQYF
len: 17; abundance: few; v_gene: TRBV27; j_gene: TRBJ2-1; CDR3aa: CASSLIPRLAGGNEQFF